The 28 T cell receptor beta chains presented below share a single source sample, sequenced in a study of T-cell reconstitution after alpha-beta-depleted transplantation in children. Construction of the TCRbeta library involved unique molecular identifiers. Each CDR3 protein is one row after TCRdb ran MiXCR on the PCR reads. The profile shows fewer than 400,000 distinct CDR3 sequences, more than 20% of them singletons. The sequenced sample was PBMCs, mostly from graft donor cells, obtained 180 days after TCRalphabeta/CD19-depleted stem cell transplant. The origin of the receptors is a male patient under 18 who had a stem cell transplant for acute lymphoblastic leukemia, so the T cells may come from the graft donor.

This clonotype was counted only a few times. The chain couples TRBV13 to TRBJ1-5; TRBD1 aligns across 7 bases. Germline V gives CDR1 PRHDT, CDR2 FYEKMQ (reference sequence). Unmatched junction bases numbered 5, after V lost 5 bases and J lost 4 bases. The CDR3 loop spans 14 amino acids. The CDR3 nucleotides are TGTGCCAGCAGCATCTCAGGGGGAAATCAGCCCCAGCATTTT. Translating it yields CASSISGGNQPQHF. Full variable domain (rest looked up from reference TRBV13 and TRBJ1-5): AAGVIQSPRHLIKEKRETATLKCYPIPRHDTVYWYQQGPGQDPQFLISFYEKMQSDKGSIPDRFSAQQFSDYHSELNMSSLELGDSALYFCASSISGGNQPQHFGDGTRLSIL.

In its sample, this clonotype was seen a few times. V gene TRBV12-3 or TRBV12-4 combines with J gene TRBJ1-5; D perhaps matches TRBD1 (6 bases). The CDR3 runs 14 residues. V dropped 6 bases and J dropped 5 bases, with 14 bases sitting between them. The CDR3 here is CASSPRQADQPQHF. As DNA, the CDR3 is TGTGCCAGCAGCCCAAGACAGGCTGATCAGCCCCAGCATTTT.

This clonotype was seen more than once but under ten times. This chain uses TRBV12-3 or TRBV12-4 with TRBJ2-5; 7 nucleotides line up with TRBD1. The CDR3 covers 16 residues. The junction had 14 bases not matched to a gene; V was cut back by 3 bases and J by 7 bases. DNA of the CDR3: TGTGCCAGCAGTTTCCACCCTGGACAGGCTCGGGGGACCCAGTACTTC. Protein sequence: CASSFHPGQARGTQYF.

This clonotype was counted between two and nine times. V gene TRBV2 combines with J gene TRBJ1-1; 10 nucleotides agree with TRBD1. CDR1 SNHLY and CDR2 FYNNEI come from the germline V gene. CDR3 length: 18 amino acids. Trimming at V came to 0 bases and at J to 0 bases, leaving 7 bases not matched to a gene. CDR3 coding DNA: TGTGCCAGCAGTGAAGCGCTAGGACAGGGGGAATTGAACACTGAAGCTTTCTTT. It translates to CASSEALGQGELNTEAFF.

This clonotype was detected a few times. The chain is built from TRBV13 and TRBJ1-4; D gene uncertain. V lost 5 bases and J 5 bases, leaving 9 bases between the germline ends. CDR3 size: 13 residues. Germline-derived CDR1 and CDR2 are PRHDT and FYEKMQ (reference sequence). CDR3 protein: CASSLNLNEKLFF. DNA of the CDR3: TGTGCCAGCAGCCTGAATCTAAATGAAAAACTGTTTTTT.

The chain is built from TRBV12-3 or TRBV12-4 and TRBJ1-2; D gene unclear. V dropped 2 bases and J dropped 4 bases, with 11 bases sitting between them. This CDR3 spans 14 amino acids. The chain's CDR3 is CASSLMADFYGYTF. CDR3 DNA: TGTGCCAGCAGTTTAATGGCAGATTTCTATGGCTACACCTTC.

Points on this clonotype: At one end the junction does not follow the germline gene, possibly because of a read error. This chain joins TRBV20-1 and TRBJ2-1; a weak D match, TRBD2 (5 bases). The CDR3 covers 16 residues. The V gene's germline CDR1 is DFQATT and CDR2 SNEGSKA (reference sequence). CDR3 region: CGAPIGSQRRYNEQFF. The CDR3, as DNA: TGCGGTGCTCCCATCGGGTCGCAGCGGAGGTATAATGAGCAGTTCTTC.

This chain joins TRBV6-1 and TRBJ2-7; 8 nucleotides agree with TRBD1. The CDR3 is 15 residues long. Germline loops: CDR1 MNHNS, CDR2 SASEGT. V shed 3 bases, J shed 3 bases, and the junction held 7 bases outside the gene matches. The CDR3 nucleotides are TGTGCCAGCAGTGACAGGGGGCAGATTCACTACGAGCAGTACTTC. Translated, it gives CASSDRGQIHYEQYF.

The chain links TRBV12-3 or TRBV12-4 to TRBJ1-5; D unresolved. V was pared by 5 bases and J by 4 bases, with 18 bases between. There are 16 residues in the CDR3. DNA of the CDR3: TGTGCCAGCAGTCCTGGTCTGGAGCCGGGGAATCAGCCCCAGCATTTT. Encoded protein: CASSPGLEPGNQPQHF.

The gene calls are TRBV19 and TRBJ2-3; 10 positions agree with TRBD1. Germline CDR1 reads LNHDA; CDR2 reads SQIVND (reference sequence). Losses at the gene ends were 5 bases for V and 4 bases for J; bases not matched to a gene: 12. CDR3 length: 17 residues. The CDR3 spells CASSPPSGTGESDTQYF. The CDR3 coding sequence is TGTGCCAGTAGTCCCCCGTCCGGGACAGGGGAATCAGATACGCAGTATTTT. Supplemented by reference TRBV19 and TRBJ2-3, the full variable domain reads DGGITQSPKYLFRKEGQNVTLSCEQNLNHDAMYWYRQDPGQGLRLIYYSQIVNDFQKGDIAEGYSVSREKKESFPLTVTSAQKNPTAFYLCASSPPSGTGESDTQYFGPGTRLTVL.

The chain recombines TRBV5-5 with TRBJ2-1, with TRBD2 matching 11 bases. The CDR3 is made up of 17 amino acids. Germline assignment: CDR1 SGHKS and CDR2 YYEKEE (reference sequence). V was clipped by 5 bases and J by 5 bases; unmatched bases: 12. The CDR3 loop reads CASRLASGTSGNNEQFF. DNA for the CDR3: TGTGCCAGCAGACTTGCCTCCGGGACTAGCGGAAACAATGAGCAGTTCTTC.

This clonotype has more than one count but fewer than ten. The V call is TRBV12-3 or TRBV12-4, the J call TRBJ2-1, with TRBD2 matching over 8 bases. The CDR3 runs to 15 residues. The junction had 4 bases not matched to a gene; V was cut back by 5 bases and J by 1 base. CDR3 amino acids: CASSPASGSYNEQFF. DNA of the CDR3: TGTGCCAGCAGTCCCGCTAGCGGGTCCTACAATGAGCAGTTCTTC.

The J gene is TRBJ2-3, the V gene TRBV9; a possible D gene is TRBD1 (5 bases). Deletions cut 1 base from V and 1 base from J, with 7 bases between. The germline gives CDR1 SGDLS, CDR2 YYNGEE. The CDR3 is made up of 14 amino acids. The CDR3 protein is CASSVQTGTDTQYF. DNA of the CDR3: TGTGCCAGCAGCGTACAGACAGGCACAGATACGCAGTATTTT.

This clonotype was seen more than once but under ten times. This chain uses TRBV28 with TRBJ1-2, with TRBD1 matching over 8 bases. The CDR3 sequence is 15 residues long. J gave up 5 bases and V 2 bases, and 7 bases lay outside the gene matches. Germline V gene data show CDR1 as MDHEN and CDR2 as SYDVKM. The DNA of the CDR3 is TGTGCCAGCAGTTTAAGACAGGGGAGGGGGTATGGCTACACCTTC. Its translation: CASSLRQGRGYGYTF.

This clonotype was observed many times. The chain joins TRBV12-3 or TRBV12-4 to TRBJ2-7; 11 bases map to TRBD2. This CDR3 region has 15 residues. V lost 1 base to trimming and J lost 4 bases; unmatched junction nucleotides: 3. The CDR3 reads CASSLGLAGGYEQYF. CDR3 coding DNA: TGTGCCAGCAGTTTAGGGCTAGCGGGGGGTTACGAGCAGTACTTC.

This clonotype was detected only a few times. The J gene is TRBJ1-1, the V gene TRBV3-1; possible D gene TRBD1, 6 bases. The CDR3 is 15 residues long. CDR1 LGHDT and CDR2 YNNKEL come from the germline V gene (reference sequence). The ends were cut back, 10 bases at V and 1 base at J, with 19 bases in the middle. DNA of the CDR3: TGTGCCATCCGAGAAACGGTAGGGGGGAACACTGAAGCTTTCTTT. Its translation is CAIRETVGGNTEAFF.

This clonotype was detected ten times or more. CDR3: CASSFLAYNEQFF. CDR3 DNA sequence: TGCGCCAGCAGCTTCCTAGCCTACAATGAGCAGTTCTTC. The chain carries TRBV5-1 and TRBJ2-1; no clear D. Deletions cut 2 bases from V and 2 bases from J, with 5 bases between. The V gene's germline CDR1 is SGHRS and CDR2 YFSETQ. This CDR3 comprises 13 residues.

The chain carries TRBV2 and TRBJ1-6, with 9 positions matching TRBD1. The V gene's germline CDR1 is SNHLY and CDR2 FYNNEI. The length of the CDR3 is 14 residues. J was trimmed by 10 bases and V by 7 bases; bases with no gene match: 8. CDR3 bases: TGTGCCAGCAATCTGGGACAGGGAAGATCACCCCTCCACTTT. It encodes CASNLGQGRSPLHF.

The CDR3 loop is CSASGRPRDEQYF. Written as DNA, the CDR3 is TGCAGTGCTAGTGGCAGACCCAGGGACGAGCAGTACTTC. This chain links TRBV20-1 with TRBJ2-7; a possible D gene is TRBD1 (5 bases). Germline loops: CDR1 DFQATT, CDR2 SNEGSKA (reference sequence). Trimming left V 3 bases short and J 5 bases short, with 14 bases between. This CDR3 has 13 amino acids.

This clonotype was detected only a few times. The gene calls are TRBV4-1 and TRBJ1-1; D is uncertain. This CDR3 is built from 13 residues. With 2 bases removed from V and 8 bases from J, the gap between germline ends came to 12 bases. The germline gives CDR1 MGHRA, CDR2 YSYEKL. The CDR3 sequence: CASSQPVPREAFF. The CDR3 bases are TGCGCCAGCAGCCAACCCGTCCCTCGCGAAGCTTTCTTT.

The table lists this clonotype with a few counts. The rearrangement uses TRBV15 and TRBJ2-7; 7 nucleotides agree with TRBD2. The CDR3 totals 15 residues. The V gene's germline CDR1 is LNHNV and CDR2 YYDKDF (reference sequence). With V trimmed by 2 bases and J by 3 bases, 7 bases remained unmatched. CDR3 residues: CATSRPLAGSYEQYF. The DNA of the CDR3 is TGTGCCACCAGCAGACCCTTAGCGGGTAGCTACGAGCAGTACTTC.

The V call is TRBV27, the J call TRBJ2-3, with TRBD1 matching over 8 bases. The germline V gene has CDR1 MNHEY and CDR2 SMNVEV (reference sequence). CDR3 length: 14 amino acids. V lost 5 bases to trimming and J lost 5 bases; unmatched junction nucleotides: 6. CDR3 in amino acids: CASSPRGRLDTQYF. DNA for the CDR3: TGTGCCAGCAGTCCCAGGGGGCGCTTAGATACGCAGTATTTT.

The V gene is TRBV10-1, the J gene TRBJ2-7; 7 bases map to TRBD2. The CDR3 is 14 residues long. Looked up from germline, CDR1 is WNHNN and CDR2 is SYGVQD (reference sequence). V lost 4 bases, J lost 5 bases, and 8 bases stayed unmatched. This CDR3 is CASSATSLRDEQYF. The CDR3 DNA sequence: TGCGCCAGCAGTGCGACTAGCCTCAGGGACGAGCAGTACTTC.

Of note for this clonotype: A much bigger clone sits one base away, suggesting this may be a read error. CDR3 DNA: TGTGCCAGCAGTGGCGGGAAGCGGGGGGTCCCTGAGCATTTCTTC. Protein product: CASSGGKRGVPEHFF. The rearrangement links TRBV12-3 or TRBV12-4 to TRBJ2-1; 9 bases are a match to TRBD2. CDR3 length: 15 amino acids.

The chain carries TRBV10-2 and TRBJ2-3; the match to TRBD2 covers 7 bases. Looked up from germline, CDR1 is WSHSY and CDR2 is SAAADI. The CDR3 totals 19 residues. V shed 4 bases, J shed 3 bases, and the junction held 19 bases outside the gene matches. The CDR3 loop is CASSGRSGGIPLLTDTQYF. The CDR3 region has the DNA TGCGCCAGCAGTGGACGCTCGGGAGGAATTCCACTCTTAACAGATACGCAGTATTTT.

This chain uses TRBV6-2 or TRBV6-3 with TRBJ1-5; the D gene is possibly TRBD1 (6 bases). Germline V gene lookup returns CDR1 MNHEY and CDR2 SVGEGT. V shed 5 bases and J shed 3 bases, with 14 bases lying between them. The CDR3 covers 15 residues. The CDR3 loop reads CASSPGQTNNQPQHF. The CDR3 DNA reads as TGTGCCAGCAGTCCCGGACAGACCAACAATCAGCCCCAGCATTTT.

The rearrangement joins TRBV20-1 to TRBJ2-1, with 9 positions matching TRBD2. The V gene end was trimmed by 6 bases and the J gene end by 0 bases; junction bases not matched to a gene: 3. Germline V gene lookup returns CDR1 DFQATT and CDR2 SNEGSKA (reference sequence). The CDR3 covers 14 residues. The CDR3 protein is CSAFSGSSYNEQFF. The CDR3 DNA follows: TGCAGTGCCTTTAGCGGGAGCTCCTACAATGAGCAGTTCTTC.

The chain recombines TRBV15 with TRBJ2-5, with TRBD1 matching 8 bases. Germline V gene lookup returns CDR1 LNHNV and CDR2 YYDKDF (reference sequence). The V gene end was trimmed by 1 base and the J gene end by 1 base; junction bases not matched to a gene: 11. The CDR3 is made up of 18 amino acids. CDR3 DNA sequence: TGTGCCACCAGCAGAGTTAATTGGAGGGACAGGTCCCAAGAGACCCAGTACTTC. Encoded protein: CATSRVNWRDRSQETQYF.